Below, 21 T cell receptor beta chains from the same sample are listed, as sequenced in a study of cytomegalovirus exposure and HLA in healthy donors. Researchers ran the PCR with 60 Vbeta and 13 Jbeta primers. Some clones are missing from TCRdb's copy, which holds only in-frame ones; the method was immunoSEQ multiplex PCR. The sample has fewer than 150,000 clones, roughly 70% seen once; the top ten hold less than 4.5%. Sample: PBMCs. The receptors were gathered from a woman in her 40s in good health and CMV-seronegative.

J is TRBJ2-7 and V is TRBV6-1, with a possible D match to TRBD1 (6 bases). V lost 6 bases, J lost 1 base, and 13 bases lay in between. There are 14 residues in the CDR3. Germline V CDR1 and CDR2: MNHNS, SASEGT. The CDR3 sequence: CASSQQGNSYEQYF. The CDR3 DNA is TGTGCCAGCAGCCAACAGGGTAATTCCTACGAGCAGTACTTC.

This chain links TRBV19 with TRBJ2-7, with 7 bases identical to TRBD1. From germline, CDR1 is LNHDA and CDR2 SQIVND (reference sequence). The V and J ends lost 3 bases and 2 bases, in that order; junction bases with no gene match: 4. The CDR3 covers 14 residues. The CDR3 sequence: CASSIGQETYEQYF. The CDR3 nucleotides are TGTGCCAGTAGTATCGGACAGGAGACCTACGAGCAGTACTTC.

V gene TRBV13 combines with J gene TRBJ1-4; D possibly corresponds to TRBD1 (6 bases). The germline V gene has CDR1 PRHDT and CDR2 FYEKMQ (reference sequence). The CDR3 is 16 amino acids. V lost 5 bases and J 5 bases, leaving 18 bases between the germline ends. The CDR3 sequence: CASSLRTWGRNEKLFF. The CDR3 region has the DNA TGTGCCAGCAGCCTCCGGACCTGGGGGCGAAATGAAAAACTGTTTTTT.

V usage is TRBV19 and J usage is TRBJ1-1; D remains ambiguous. The V end lost 4 bases, the J end lost 1 base, and 7 bases lay between the germline ends. The CDR3 runs to 13 residues. CDR1 LNHDA and CDR2 SQIVND come from the germline V gene (reference sequence). CDR3 residues: CASSNRQNTEAFF. The CDR3 nucleotides read TGTGCCAGTAGTAATCGACAGAACACTGAAGCTTTCTTT.

The chain has TRBV4-1 and TRBJ1-1; TRBD1 aligns across 9 bases. This CDR3 contains 17 residues. CDR1 and CDR2 (germline): MGHRA, YSYEKL. The V gene end was trimmed by 4 bases and the J gene end by 1 base; junction bases not matched to a gene: 10. CDR3 sequence (DNA): TGCGCCAGCAGCCCAAGGGGCGGACAGGGGTCGAACACTGAAGCTTTCTTT. This gives the protein CASSPRGGQGSNTEAFF.

This clone showed up just a few times. The V gene is TRBV27, the J gene TRBJ1-2, with TRBD1 identical over 11 bases. This CDR3 has 16 residues. V lost 5 bases to trimming and J lost 8 bases; unmatched junction nucleotides: 13. Per the germline V gene, CDR1 is MNHEY and CDR2 is SMNVEV (reference sequence). Written as DNA, the CDR3 is TGTGCCAGCAGTCCCCAGGGTTGGACAGGGGGCGGGGGCTACACCTTC. Protein product: CASSPQGWTGGGGYTF.

The genes are TRBV4-1 and TRBJ1-1, with unresolved D. The germline CDR1 and CDR2 sequences are MGHRA and YSYEKL. V was clipped by 5 bases and J by 4 bases, with 11 bases between them. The CDR3 loop spans 13 amino acids. CDR3 coding DNA: TGCGCCAGCAGCTCGGTTGGGCTCACTGAAGCTTTCTTT. This sequence encodes CASSSVGLTEAFF.

This clone showed up just a few times. This sequence joins TRBV5-1 and TRBJ2-7; 10 bases are a match to TRBD2. The ends lost 3 bases at V and 8 bases at J; junction bases unmatched: 11. Germline CDR1 SGHRS, CDR2 YFSETQ. This CDR3 region has 15 residues. CDR3 in amino acids: CASSSTGTSATKQYF. The CDR3, as DNA: TGCGCCAGCAGCTCTACCGGGACTAGCGCGACAAAGCAGTACTTC.

To note about this clone: Other nucleotide sequences from this sample produce the same CDR3. This chain uses TRBV5-6 with TRBJ2-7, with D possibly TRBD1 on 6 matching bases. V lost 4 bases to trimming and J lost 5 bases, with 22 bases between them. CDR1 is SGHDT and CDR2 is YYEEEE in the germline V gene. The CDR3 is 16 amino acids. CDR3 nucleotides: TGTGCCAGCAGCCCTCTCGGATCAACAGGGATCCACGAGCAGTACTTC. It codes for CASSPLGSTGIHEQYF.

The chain joins TRBV4-1 to TRBJ2-7; a possible D gene is TRBD2 (6 bases). This CDR3 is built from 17 residues. Germline assignment: CDR1 MGHRA and CDR2 YSYEKL. Trimming removed 0 bases at V and 6 bases at J, with 21 bases between. DNA for the CDR3: TGCGCCAGCAGCCAAGATCGGTTAAGGGACTCTATCTCCGAGCAGTACTTC. This gives the protein CASSQDRLRDSISEQYF.

This chain links TRBV19 with TRBJ1-2, with 10 bases matching TRBD1. V lost 5 bases to trimming and J lost 4 bases; unmatched junction nucleotides: 7. Germline values: CDR1 LNHDA, CDR2 SQIVND (reference sequence). The CDR3 has 15 amino acids. The DNA for the CDR3 is TGTGCCAGTAGTCCCCAGGGGACAGGGGTCTATGGCTACACCTTC. Translated: CASSPQGTGVYGYTF.

This clone occurred a few times. The V gene is TRBV5-6, the J gene TRBJ1-4; 9 nucleotides agree with TRBD1. The junction had 11 bases not matched to a gene; V was cut back by 4 bases and J by 7 bases. Germline V lookup: CDR1 SGHDT, CDR2 YYEEEE. This CDR3 spans 16 amino acids. The CDR3 DNA reads as TGTGCCAGCAGCCCGACGGAGGGGACAGGGCGTGAAAAACTGTTTTTT. Its translation: CASSPTEGTGREKLFF.

This clone was seen just once. V gene TRBV11-2 combines with J gene TRBJ2-3, with 8 bases that match TRBD1. This CDR3 is 16 amino acids long. V dropped 0 bases and J dropped 4; count of bases not matched to a gene: 6. From germline, CDR1 is SGHAT and CDR2 FQNNGV. CDR3 bases: TGTGCCAGCAGCTTAGACTCTGGGACAGGAGCAGATACGCAGTATTTT. Encoded protein: CASSLDSGTGADTQYF.

This clone has just a few counts. The chain uses TRBV7-9 and TRBJ2-7; TRBD1 might be the D (6 bases). Germline CDR1 reads SEHNR; CDR2 reads FQNEAQ (reference sequence). CDR3 length equals 11 residues. V lost 7 bases to trimming and J lost 5 bases, with 9 bases between them. The CDR3 DNA follows: TGTGCCAGCACAGGGGTCGACGAGCAGTACTTC. The encoded protein is CASTGVDEQYF.

This chain joins TRBV4-1 and TRBJ2-5; 8 bases agree with TRBD2. The germline V gene has CDR1 MGHRA and CDR2 YSYEKL. With 2 bases clipped from V and 2 bases from J, the junction kept 4 bases outside the gene matches. CDR3 length: 15 amino acids. The CDR3 loop reads CASSQPSGGQETQYF. CDR3 nucleotide sequence: TGCGCCAGCAGCCAACCCAGCGGGGGACAAGAGACCCAGTACTTC.

V gene TRBV19 combines with J gene TRBJ1-2; weak D call: TRBD1 (6 bases). Per the germline V gene, CDR1 is LNHDA and CDR2 is SQIVND (reference sequence). V was clipped by 3 bases and J by 7 bases, with 12 bases between them. CDR3 size: 13 residues. The CDR3 sequence: CASSMGRGAGYTF. DNA for the CDR3: TGTGCCAGTAGTATGGGCAGGGGCGCTGGCTACACCTTC.

The J gene is TRBJ2-6, the V gene TRBV18, with D tentatively TRBD1 (5 bases). The CDR3 is 15 residues long. V dropped 6 bases and J dropped 0 bases, with 9 bases sitting between them. Germline V lookup: CDR1 KGHSH, CDR2 LQKENI. The CDR3 protein is CASSPDISGANVLTF. CDR3 coding DNA: TGTGCCAGCTCTCCGGACATCTCTGGGGCCAACGTCCTGACTTTC. The full variable domain, with the rest looked up from reference TRBV18 and TRBJ2-6, is NAGVMQNPRHLVRRRGQEARLRCSPMKGHSHVYWYRQLPEEGLKFMVYLQKENIIDESGMPKERFSAEFPKEGPSILRIQQVVRGDSAAYFCASSPDISGANVLTFGAGSRLTVL.

The CDR3 nucleotides read TGTGCCAGCAGTTACTCTCCCAGGGTCGGAAACACCATATATTTT. Amino acid sequence: CASSYSPRVGNTIYF. This chain joins TRBV6-5 and TRBJ1-3; D perhaps matches TRBD1 (5 bases). Germline CDR1 is MNHEY and CDR2 is SVGAGI. This CDR3 spans 15 amino acids. Trimming took 0 bases from V and 4 from J, leaving 10 bases between them.

This rearrangement joins TRBV12-5 to TRBJ2-5; TRBD2 matches at 8 bases. Germline CDR1 LGHNT, CDR2 FRNRAP. J was trimmed by 2 bases and V by 5 bases; bases with no gene match: 7. The CDR3 has 15 residues. The CDR3 sequence: CASGIGLAGQETQYF. CDR3 in DNA: TGTGCTAGTGGTATCGGACTAGCAGGGCAAGAGACCCAGTACTTC.

This clone has only one observation. This sequence joins TRBV29-1 and TRBJ1-1, with D unresolved. Germline V CDR1 and CDR2: SQVTM, ANQGSEA. V was shortened by 4 bases and J by 7 bases, with 13 bases between the two germline ends. This CDR3 contains 12 residues. CDR3 nucleotide sequence: TGCAGCGTTGTGGAGGTAGCAGATGAAGCTTTCTTT. Its protein is CSVVEVADEAFF.

This chain links TRBV10-3 with TRBJ2-3; TRBD2 matches at 11 bases. The ends lost 2 bases at V and 1 base at J; junction bases unmatched: 20. CDR1 and CDR2 (germline): ENHRY, SYGVKD. The CDR3 totals 22 residues. The CDR3: CAISEPQRGSGRAGFGTDTQYF. In DNA, the CDR3 is TGTGCCATCAGTGAGCCCCAGAGGGGTAGCGGGAGGGCCGGCTTTGGCACAGATACGCAGTATTTT.